A selection of T cell receptor beta chains follows, all from one sample in a study of T cell responses to AZD1222 COVID-19 vaccine. Here immunoSEQ multiplex PCR was the method, and the copy in TCRdb shows in-frame clones only, minus some. The table has fewer than 200,000 clones, roughly 92% seen once. This specimen consisted of peripheral blood, obtained on day 0 of AZD1222 vaccination. These receptors all stem from an adult in good health. Each CDR3 is given with its conserved first and last residue.

v_gene,len,CDR3aa
TRBV7-3,17,CASSLNGGRAIQETQYF
TRBV10-1,12,CASSDQTYEQYF
TRBV4-2,17,CASSQDLGGTGDYGYTF
TRBV7-9,14,CASSLPATGFGYTF
TRBV19,14,CASSGSDRLYEQYF
TRBV7-8,11,CASSTGYEQYF
TRBV15,14,CATSQASRGWGYTF
TRBV5-1,14,CASSLGTGDQPQHF
TRBV6-5,13,CASSSATAYGYTF
TRBV19,15,CASRSGTGGNQPQHF
TRBV7-8,15,CASSLARQGVQPQHF
TRBV3-1/TRBV3-2,12,CASSQGGPEAFF
TRBV4-3,17,CASSQNPAPSGANVLTF
TRBV6-1,16,CASSVRGGAGNQPQHF
TRBV6-6,10,CAVAKNIQYF
TRBV5-4,12,CASSLELETQYF
TRBV11-2,15,CASSPGPSTNYGYTF
TRBV4-1,16,CASSRTISGSGNTIYF
TRBV13,14,CASSFTGYQETQYF
TRBV28,13,CATKQGLGSPLHF
TRBV2,15,CASSEENQRNTEAFF
TRBV11-3,13,CASSFATTGELFF
TRBV12-3/TRBV12-4,11,CASSVGRGYTF
TRBV15,16,CATSRDSGQEANVLTF
TRBV5-1,16,CASSLGLAGGQYEQYF
TRBV6-5,14,CASSYGRKNSPLHF
TRBV6-6,14,CASSYSRTKYEQFF
TRBV6-6,11,CASSTLPEQFF
TRBV7-3,13,CASSSDRGYGYTF
TRBV6-5,14,CASSYRGRTDTQYF
TRBV29-1,13,CSVHEGTKNIQYF
TRBV19,13,CASSMTGAYEQYF
TRBV15,15,CATSRDRLSSYEQYF
TRBV7-4,19,CASSSRTSGRGSGTDTQYF
TRBV7-9,14,CASSITGESYGYTF
TRBV5-5,14,CASSLQGGTDTQYF
TRBV15,18,CATSSPGQGTPDGYGYTF
TRBV7-9,15,CASSSETGVDTEAFF
TRBV6-5,14,CATNPRDSRYGYTF
TRBV5-1,14,CASSLGTGMDEAFF
TRBV19,16,CASSTKLAGGFYEQFF
TRBV3-1/TRBV3-2,15,CASSQDRGQGSPLHF
TRBV2,12,CASKQGPYEQYF
TRBV12-5,16,CASGLSRTVHQGGYTF
TRBV7-6,15,CASSPGTGVYYGYTF
TRBV7-2,13,CASSSDGFNEQFF
TRBV5-1,16,CASSPGVSRLIYEQYF
TRBV6-2/TRBV6-3,14,CASSLRTGGDTQYF
TRBV2,11,CAIYGRWGYTF
TRBV6-5,15,CASRQGALSGETQYF
TRBV2,17,CASSLSPAAYSNQPQHF
TRBV19,17,CASSIRAGGRLDNEQFF
TRBV19,14,CASSIGGGHTEAFF
TRBV27,14,CASKPGQGYQPQHF
TRBV5-4,14,CASSTGQVDNEQFF
TRBV7-3,15,CASSLRNGDTDTQYF
TRBV5-5,15,CASSLDRGAYNEQFF
TRBV19,14,CASSEVYSKETQYF
TRBV4-3,17,CASSHVLAGDITGELFF
TRBV3-1/TRBV3-2,15,CASSQLLAGNNEQFF